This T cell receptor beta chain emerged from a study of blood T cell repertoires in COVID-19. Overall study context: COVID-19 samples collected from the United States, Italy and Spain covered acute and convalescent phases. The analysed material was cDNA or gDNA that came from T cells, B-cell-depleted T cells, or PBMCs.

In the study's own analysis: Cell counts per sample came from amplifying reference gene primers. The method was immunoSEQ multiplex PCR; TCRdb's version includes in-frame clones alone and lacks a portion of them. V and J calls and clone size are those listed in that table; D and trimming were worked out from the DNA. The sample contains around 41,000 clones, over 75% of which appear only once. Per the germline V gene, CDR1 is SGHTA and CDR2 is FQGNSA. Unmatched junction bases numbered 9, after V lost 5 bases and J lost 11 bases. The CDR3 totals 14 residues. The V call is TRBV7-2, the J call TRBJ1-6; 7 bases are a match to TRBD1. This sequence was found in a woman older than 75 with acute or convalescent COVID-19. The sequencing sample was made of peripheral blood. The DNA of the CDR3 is TGTGCCAGCAGCAGACAGGGACCTATGGCACCCCTCCACTTT. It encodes CASSRQGPMAPLHF.